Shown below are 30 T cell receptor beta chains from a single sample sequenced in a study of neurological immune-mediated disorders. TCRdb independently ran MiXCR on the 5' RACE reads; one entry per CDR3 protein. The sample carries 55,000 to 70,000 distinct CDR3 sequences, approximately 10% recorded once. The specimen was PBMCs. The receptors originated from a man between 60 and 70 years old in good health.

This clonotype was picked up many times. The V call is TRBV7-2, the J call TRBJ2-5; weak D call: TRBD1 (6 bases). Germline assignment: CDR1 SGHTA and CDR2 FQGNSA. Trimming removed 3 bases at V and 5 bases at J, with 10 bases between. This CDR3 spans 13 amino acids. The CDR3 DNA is TGTGCCAGCAGCTTTACTAGGGGGGAGACCCAGTACTTC. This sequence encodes CASSFTRGETQYF.

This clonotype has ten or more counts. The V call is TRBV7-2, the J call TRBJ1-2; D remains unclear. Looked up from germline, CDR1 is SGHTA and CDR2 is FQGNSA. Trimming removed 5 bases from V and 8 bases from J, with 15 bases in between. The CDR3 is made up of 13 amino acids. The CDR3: CASSQPTFRGYTF. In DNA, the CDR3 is TGTGCCAGCAGCCAACCGACGTTCCGGGGCTACACCTTC.

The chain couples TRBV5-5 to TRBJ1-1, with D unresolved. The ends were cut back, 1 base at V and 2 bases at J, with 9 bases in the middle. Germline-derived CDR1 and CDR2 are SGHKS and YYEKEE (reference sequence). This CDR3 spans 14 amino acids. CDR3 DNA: TGTGCCAGCAGCTTGTTGCAAGGTAACACTGAAGCTTTCTTT. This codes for CASSLLQGNTEAFF. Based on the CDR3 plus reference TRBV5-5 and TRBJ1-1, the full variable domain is DAGVTQSPTHLIKTRGQQVTLRCSPISGHKSVSWYQQVLGQGPQFIFQYYEKEERGRGNFPDRFSARQFPNYSSELNVNALLLGDSALYLCASSLLQGNTEAFFGQGTRLTVV.

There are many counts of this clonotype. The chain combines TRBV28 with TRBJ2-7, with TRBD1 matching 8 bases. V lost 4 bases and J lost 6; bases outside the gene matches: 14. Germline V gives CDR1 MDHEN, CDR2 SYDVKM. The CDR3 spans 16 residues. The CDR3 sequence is CASSYLKGTGGAEQYF. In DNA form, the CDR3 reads TGTGCCAGCAGTTATCTGAAGGGGACAGGTGGGGCCGAGCAGTACTTC.

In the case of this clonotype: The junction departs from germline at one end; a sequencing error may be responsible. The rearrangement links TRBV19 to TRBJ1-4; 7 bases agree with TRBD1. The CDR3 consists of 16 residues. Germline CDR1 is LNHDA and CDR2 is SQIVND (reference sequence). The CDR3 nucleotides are TGCGGCAGTAGCACCGACGGACAGGCACCCAGAGAAAAACTGTTTTTT. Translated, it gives CGSSTDGQAPREKLFF.

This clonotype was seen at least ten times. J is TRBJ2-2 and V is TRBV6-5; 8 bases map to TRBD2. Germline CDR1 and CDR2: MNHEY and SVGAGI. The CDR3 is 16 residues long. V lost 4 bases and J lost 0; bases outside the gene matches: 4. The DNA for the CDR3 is TGTGCCAGCAGTTCCCGGGAGGGGGCGAACACCGGGGAGCTGTTTTTT. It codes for CASSSREGANTGELFF.

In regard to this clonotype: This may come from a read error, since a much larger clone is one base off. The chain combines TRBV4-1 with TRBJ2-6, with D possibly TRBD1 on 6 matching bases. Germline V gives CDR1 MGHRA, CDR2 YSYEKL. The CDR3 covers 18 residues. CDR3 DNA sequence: TGCGCCATCAGCCAAGGGACATCCTGGAGCTCTGGGGCCAACGTCCTGACTTTC. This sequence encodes CAISQGTSWSSGANVLTF.

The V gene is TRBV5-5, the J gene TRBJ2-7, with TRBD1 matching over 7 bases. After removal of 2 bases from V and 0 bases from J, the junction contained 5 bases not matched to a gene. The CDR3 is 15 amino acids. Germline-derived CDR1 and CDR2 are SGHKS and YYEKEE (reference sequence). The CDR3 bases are TGTGCCAGCAGCTTCACAGGGGACCCCTCCTACGAGCAGTACTTC. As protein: CASSFTGDPSYEQYF.

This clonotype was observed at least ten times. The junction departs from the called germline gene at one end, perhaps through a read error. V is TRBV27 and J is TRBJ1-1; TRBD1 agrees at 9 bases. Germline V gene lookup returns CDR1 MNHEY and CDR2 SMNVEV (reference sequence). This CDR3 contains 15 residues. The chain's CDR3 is CASSISDRGNTEAFF. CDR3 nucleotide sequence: TGTGCCAGCAGTATATCGGACAGGGGGAACACTGAAGCTTTCTTT.

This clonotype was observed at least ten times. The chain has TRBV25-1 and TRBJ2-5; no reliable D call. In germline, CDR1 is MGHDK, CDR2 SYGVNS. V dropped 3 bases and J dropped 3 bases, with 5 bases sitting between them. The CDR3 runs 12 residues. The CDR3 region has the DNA TGTGCCAGCAGTGATTGGGAAGAGACCCAGTACTTC. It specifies CASSDWEETQYF.

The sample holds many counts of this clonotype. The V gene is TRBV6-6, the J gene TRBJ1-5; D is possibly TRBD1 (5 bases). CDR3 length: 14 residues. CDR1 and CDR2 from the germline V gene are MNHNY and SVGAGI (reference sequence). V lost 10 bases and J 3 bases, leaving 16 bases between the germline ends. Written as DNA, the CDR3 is TGTGCCACCTATAACCGGGACCTCAATCAGCCCCAGCATTTT. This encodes CATYNRDLNQPQHF.

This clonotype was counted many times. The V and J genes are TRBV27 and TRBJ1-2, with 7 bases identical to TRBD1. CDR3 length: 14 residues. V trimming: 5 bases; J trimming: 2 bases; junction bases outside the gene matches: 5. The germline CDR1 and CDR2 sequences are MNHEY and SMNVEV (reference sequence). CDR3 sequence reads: CASSPTGLNYGYTF. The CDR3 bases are TGTGCCAGCAGTCCGACAGGGCTGAACTATGGCTACACCTTC.

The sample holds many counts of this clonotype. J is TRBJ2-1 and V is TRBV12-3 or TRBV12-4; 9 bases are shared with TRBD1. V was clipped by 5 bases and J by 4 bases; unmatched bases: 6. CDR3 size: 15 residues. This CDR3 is CASSLEQGAYNEQFF. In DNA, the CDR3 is TGTGCCAGCAGTCTCGAACAGGGGGCGTACAATGAGCAGTTCTTC.

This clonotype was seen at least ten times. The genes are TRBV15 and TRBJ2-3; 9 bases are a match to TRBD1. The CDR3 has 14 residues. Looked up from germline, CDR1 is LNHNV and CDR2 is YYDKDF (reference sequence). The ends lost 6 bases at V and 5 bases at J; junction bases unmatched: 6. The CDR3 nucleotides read TGTGCCACCAGTATAGGGACAGGGATAGATACGCAGTATTTT. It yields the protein CATSIGTGIDTQYF.

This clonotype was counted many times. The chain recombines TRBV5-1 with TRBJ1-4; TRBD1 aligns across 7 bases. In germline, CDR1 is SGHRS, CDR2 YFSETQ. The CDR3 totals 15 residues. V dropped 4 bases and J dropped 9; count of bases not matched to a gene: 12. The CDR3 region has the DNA TGCGCCAGCAGCCCGTTGACAGGGAGCCAGCAAAAACTGTTTTTT. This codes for CASSPLTGSQQKLFF. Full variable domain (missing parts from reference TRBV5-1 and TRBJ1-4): KAGVTQTPRYLIKTRGQQVTLSCSPISGHRSVSWYQQTPGQGLQFLFEYFSETQRNKGNFPGRFSGRQFSNSRSEMNVSTLELGDSALYLCASSPLTGSQQKLFFGSGTQLSVL.

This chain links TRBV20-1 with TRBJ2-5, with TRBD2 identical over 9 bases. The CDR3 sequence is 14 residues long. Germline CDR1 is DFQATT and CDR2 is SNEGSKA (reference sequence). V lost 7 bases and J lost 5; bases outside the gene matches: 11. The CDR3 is CSVPGTSLGETQYF. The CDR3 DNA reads TGCAGTGTCCCCGGGACTAGCCTGGGCGAGACCCAGTACTTC.

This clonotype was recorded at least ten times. The CDR3 DNA sequence: TGTGCCAGCAGGAGACAGGCACTGAACACTGAAGCTTTCTTT. Translated: CASRRQALNTEAFF. This chain uses TRBV6-5 with TRBJ1-1; a weak D match, TRBD1 (6 bases). The CDR3 runs 14 residues. V was clipped by 6 bases and J by 0 bases, with 11 bases between them. Germline V gene lookup returns CDR1 MNHEY and CDR2 SVGAGI.

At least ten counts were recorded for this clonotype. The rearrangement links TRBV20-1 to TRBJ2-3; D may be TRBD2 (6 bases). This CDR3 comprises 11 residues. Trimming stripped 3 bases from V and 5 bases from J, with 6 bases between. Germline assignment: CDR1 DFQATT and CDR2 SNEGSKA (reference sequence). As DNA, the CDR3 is TGCAGTGCTAGGGGGGGAGATACGCAGTATTTT. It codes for CSARGGDTQYF.

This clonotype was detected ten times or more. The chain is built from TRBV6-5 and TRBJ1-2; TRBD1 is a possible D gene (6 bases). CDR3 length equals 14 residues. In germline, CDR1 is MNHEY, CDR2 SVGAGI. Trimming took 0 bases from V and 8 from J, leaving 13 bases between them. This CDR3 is CASSYSNRARGYTF. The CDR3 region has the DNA TGTGCCAGCAGTTACTCGAACAGGGCCAGGGGCTACACCTTC.

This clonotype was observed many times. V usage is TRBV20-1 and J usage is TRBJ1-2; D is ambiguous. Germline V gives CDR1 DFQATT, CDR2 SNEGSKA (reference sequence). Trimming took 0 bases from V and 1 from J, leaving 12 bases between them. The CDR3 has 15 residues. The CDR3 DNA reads TGCAGTGCTAGAGACGGACGGACCAATAACTATGGCTACACCTTC. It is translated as CSARDGRTNNYGYTF.

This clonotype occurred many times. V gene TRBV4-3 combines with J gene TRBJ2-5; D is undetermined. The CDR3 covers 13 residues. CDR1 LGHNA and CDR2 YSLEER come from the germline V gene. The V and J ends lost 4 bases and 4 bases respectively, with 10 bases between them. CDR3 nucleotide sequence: TGCGCCAGCAGCCCCGACAAAGGAGAGACCCAGTACTTC. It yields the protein CASSPDKGETQYF.

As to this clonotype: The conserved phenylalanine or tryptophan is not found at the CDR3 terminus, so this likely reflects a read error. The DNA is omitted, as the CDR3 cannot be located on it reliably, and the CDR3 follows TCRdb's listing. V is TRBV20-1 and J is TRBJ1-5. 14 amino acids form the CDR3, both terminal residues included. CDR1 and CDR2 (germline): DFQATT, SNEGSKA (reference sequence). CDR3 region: CSANIQGGNQPQHS.

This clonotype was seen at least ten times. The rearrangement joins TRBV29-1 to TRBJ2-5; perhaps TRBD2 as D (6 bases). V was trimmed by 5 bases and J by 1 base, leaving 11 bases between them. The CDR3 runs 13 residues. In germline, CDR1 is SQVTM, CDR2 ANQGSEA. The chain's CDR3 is CSVSPGLQETQYF. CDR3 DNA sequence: TGCAGCGTTTCCCCGGGACTCCAAGAGACCCAGTACTTC. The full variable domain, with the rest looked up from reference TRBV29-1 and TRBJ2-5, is SAVISQKPSRDICQRGTSLTIQCQVDSQVTMMFWYRQQPGQSLTLIATANQGSEATYESGFVIDKFPISRPNLTFSTLTVSNMSPEDSSIYLCSVSPGLQETQYFGPGTRLLVL.

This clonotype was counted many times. Written as DNA, the CDR3 is TGCGCCAGCAGCTTGAGGGGGACAGGGGGCCGATATAGCAATCAGCCCCAGCATTTT. Its translation: CASSLRGTGGRYSNQPQHF. The chain employs TRBV5-1 and TRBJ1-5; TRBD1 matches at 12 bases. The V gene end was trimmed by 1 base and the J gene end by 0 bases; junction bases not matched to a gene: 8. There are 19 residues in the CDR3. Germline CDR1 SGHRS, CDR2 YFSETQ.

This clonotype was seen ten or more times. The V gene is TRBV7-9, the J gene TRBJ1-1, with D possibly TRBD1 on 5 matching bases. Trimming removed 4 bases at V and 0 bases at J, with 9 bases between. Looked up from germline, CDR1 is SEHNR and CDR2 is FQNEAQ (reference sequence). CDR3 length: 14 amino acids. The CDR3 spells CASSYGAMNTEAFF. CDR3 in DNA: TGTGCCAGCAGCTATGGGGCGATGAACACTGAAGCTTTCTTT.

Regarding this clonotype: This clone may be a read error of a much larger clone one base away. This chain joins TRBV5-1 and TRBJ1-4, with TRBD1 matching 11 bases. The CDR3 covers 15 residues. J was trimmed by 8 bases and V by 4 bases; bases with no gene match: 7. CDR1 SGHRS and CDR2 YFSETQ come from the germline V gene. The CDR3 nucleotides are TGCGCCAGCAGCACCGAAGGGACAGGGGGGGAAAAACTGTTTTTT. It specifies CASSTEGTGGEKLFF.

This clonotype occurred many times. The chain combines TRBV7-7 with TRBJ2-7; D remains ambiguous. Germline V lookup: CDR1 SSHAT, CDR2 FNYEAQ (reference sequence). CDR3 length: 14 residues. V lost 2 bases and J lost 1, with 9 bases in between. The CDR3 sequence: CASSLSAGSYEQYF. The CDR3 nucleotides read TGTGCCAGCAGCTTATCCGCTGGTTCCTACGAGCAGTACTTC.

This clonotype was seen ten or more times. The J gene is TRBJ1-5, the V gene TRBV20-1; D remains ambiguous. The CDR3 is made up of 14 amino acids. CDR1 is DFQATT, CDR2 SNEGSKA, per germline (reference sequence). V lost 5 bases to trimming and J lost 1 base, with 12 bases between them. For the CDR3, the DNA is TGCAGTGCTTCAAAACTAGAAAGCAATCAGCCCCAGCATTTT. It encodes CSASKLESNQPQHF.

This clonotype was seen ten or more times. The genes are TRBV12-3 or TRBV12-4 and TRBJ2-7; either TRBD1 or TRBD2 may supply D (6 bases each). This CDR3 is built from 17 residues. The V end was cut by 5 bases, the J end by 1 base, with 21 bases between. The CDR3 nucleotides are TGTGCCAGCAGTCCCGGGCGGTATCGGGGGCTTTCCTACGAGCAGTACTTC. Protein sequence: CASSPGRYRGLSYEQYF.

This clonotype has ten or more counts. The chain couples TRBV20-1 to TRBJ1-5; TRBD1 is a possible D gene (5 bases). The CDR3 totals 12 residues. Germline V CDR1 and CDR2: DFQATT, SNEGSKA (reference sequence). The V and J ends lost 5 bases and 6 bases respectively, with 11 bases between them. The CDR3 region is CSAGGWFQPQHF. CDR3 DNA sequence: TGCAGTGCTGGGGGGTGGTTTCAGCCCCAGCATTTT.